This TCR beta chain is drawn from a study of cytomegalovirus exposure and HLA in healthy donors (dated by TCRdb to about 2017). For the study in its entirety: In an earlier analysis of 587 of the donors, approximately 300 Gb of sequence data and some 100 million unique TCR beta sequences from 180 million or so T cells were reported. An earlier analysis of around 540 of the donors applied high-throughput TCR beta sequencing to assess whether each TCR beta V gene segment acted as functional or pseudogenic. Approximately 310 gigabases of sequencing data and 70 million to 85 million unique TCR sequences were included in an early release covering several hundred HLA-typed donors. Class I and class II HLA loci were covered by the typing at four-digit resolution. Four or five DR-DQ haplotypes were treated as single units for association and clustering because of strong linkage in the cohort. Genome-wide SNP genotypes for about 60% of the 666 donors were used in a later genetic analysis, which treated that subset as a discovery cohort. Using immunosequencing, the study profiled T cell repertoires from 666 subjects and related those repertoires to cytomegalovirus serostatus. A later analysis re-analyzed previously published TCR beta repertoires from roughly 630 donors and added high-resolution HLA genotyping to study TCR occurrence patterns. Of the roughly 400 genotyped donors, approximately 80% were placed in the genetic ancestry cluster associated with self-reported Caucasian donors. To predict cytomegalovirus infection status, the study combined high-throughput TCR immunosequencing, statistical association of individual TCRs with disease status, and machine learning. Every discovery cohort repertoire had been produced on one sequencing platform. Alongside the repertoire data, information on donor age, sex, ethnicity and CMV serostatus was compiled. In addition to the first cohort of approximately 650 subjects, a separate validation cohort of 130 or so different subjects was used. The study aimed to test whether cataloging public T cell receptors could reveal signatures of past pathogen exposure. Typing coverage differed by locus: A, B, C, DRB1 and DQB1 were typed in about 620-630 donors, DQA1 in about 510, DPA1 in around 610, and DPB1 in just under 490. On average, around 200,000 unique TCR beta nucleotide sequences were sequenced per donor among several hundred genotyped donors of the cohort, with 15% to 20% of those sequences being non-productive. The later analysis used no new phenotypic data to find candidate immune exposures, relying instead on TCR beta sequences and their occurrence across donors. General conclusions and limits of the study: In an earlier analysis of approximately 590 of the donors, most TCR beta V segments appeared in productive rearrangements about 87% or about 30% of the time, broadly matching IMGT annotations. The earlier analysis of nearly 600 of the donors excluded over 15 rarely observed V segments, including chromosome 9 orphons, because counts were too low. Correlated functional status among segregating V segments might reflect linkage disequilibrium, but an unknown experimental factor could not be ruled out. In a later analysis, TCR association rates were found to vary across HLA loci, with the most associated TCRs seen for DRB1 alleles and the fewest for HLA-C alleles. According to a later analysis, parvovirus B19, influenza, CMV and Epstein-Barr virus appeared linked to several top co-occurrence clusters. In a later analysis, most CMV-associated TCR beta chains were found to appear HLA-restricted, with HLA associations seemingly driven largely by CMV exposure. In this cohort, only TCR beta chains were sequenced, and detectable features were limited by the absence of alpha or paired-chain data. Some IMGT-functional V segments, including TRBV6-2 and TRBV6-3, could not be distinguished by the 87-base-pair reads and were therefore excluded. While some public TCRs were present in many individuals, most TCR sequences turned up only very rarely across donors. Because some donors lacked HLA typing at each locus, the association tests relied only on the typed subset. In vitro tests confirmed that a few of the cytomegalovirus-associated TCR beta chains recognize cytomegalovirus antigens. Specific HLA alleles were associated with more than 15,000 TCR beta sequences at a false discovery rate of 0.05 in a later analysis. When HLA alleles, especially DR and DQ, strongly co-occurred, attributing TCR associations to individual alleles was difficult. In a later analysis, HLA-associated TCR beta chains were found to be more clonally expanded and to have lower generation probabilities than equally common non-associated chains. It was suggested by the authors that the approach could potentially be generalized to other disease states and immunological phenotypes. Cytomegalovirus status was reported to be diagnosed by the classifier with high specificity and sensitivity in both the original and validation cohorts. A later genetic analysis associated a missense DCLRE1C variant with V-gene and J-gene trimming of TCR beta chains, and an independent cohort replicated the association. For the cohort, immune exposure information was limited to CMV serostatus. Compared with the approximately 600-donor mean, donors in an Asian-associated ancestry cluster had fewer N-insertions in productive TCRs, according to a later genetic analysis. In the study, roughly 160 TCR beta chains were listed as associated with cytomegalovirus. The sequencing pipeline was judged likely to have produced a cluster of highly shared sequence variants as a technical artifact. A further reported finding was that TCR beta sequences accurately predicted the HLA-A and HLA-B alleles for most subjects in the first cohort. The presence/absence analyses assumed that sequencing depth was roughly uniform across donors, and that assumption may not be true.

Receptor amplification or capture employed the immunoSEQ multiplex PCR assay. For the multiplex PCR, a mixture combining 60 forward primers for TCR Vbeta segments and 13 reverse primers for TCR Jbeta segments was used. The CDR3 region of rearranged TCR beta genes was amplified from genomic DNA with a multiplex PCR assay. The amplified TCR beta libraries were sequenced on the Illumina HiSeq System as 87-base-pair reads. The study's processing was this. A later analysis tallied around 82 million unique TCR beta chains across the 700 or so repertoires, and approximately 9.9 million of those chains were shared by two or more donors. To remove PCR and sequencing errors, raw reads were error-corrected and collapsed into unique sequences using a nearest-neighbor algorithm that merged closely related sequences. V, D and J gene segments were assigned by aligning CDR3 sequences to IMGT reference sequences. For a sequence to be retained, a match of at least six nucleotides was required to both a V gene segment and a J gene segment. Rearrangements were called productive when the CDR3 lacked stop codons and stayed in frame with V and J; all others were non-productive. CDR3 was defined by IMGT convention, running from the second conserved V-encoded cysteine to the conserved J-encoded phenylalanine. Sequences without an unambiguous match to a single V gene segment were excluded from the earlier analysis of about 600 of the donors. An earlier analysis of under 750 of the donors called V segments functional above 56.7% productive rearrangements and segregating when the between-donor standard deviation exceeded 5%. To diagnose cytomegalovirus status from the catalog of TCR beta chain sequences, a statistical classification framework was built. In a later analysis, TCR nucleotide sequences were compared against IMGT/GENE-DB human TR gene sequences so that V and J genes could be assigned. A later analysis assigned CDR3 sequences and most-parsimonious VDJ recombination scenarios with the TCRdist pipeline. In a later analysis, every TCR beta chain was defined by the combination of its CDR3 amino acid sequence and its V-gene family, and reads without a unique V-gene family were dropped. In a later analysis, several hundred highly shared, low-generation-probability nucleotide sequences were removed to address suspected cross-contamination and a sequencing artifact. A later analysis calculated a clonal expansion index for each public chain from normalized within-repertoire ranks of inferred template counts. Generation probabilities in a later analysis came from a VDJ recombination model fitted to out-of-frame rearrangements, and those results were checked against IGoR. In a later analysis, hypergeometric tests were used to score TCR-TCR, TCR-HLA and TCR-CMV co-occurrence, with a repertoire-size bias correction applied to TCR pairs. False discovery rates were estimated in a later analysis by permuting HLA or CMV assignments 20 times. In a later analysis, co-occurring TCRs were grouped with DBSCAN, and TCRdist sequence similarity was added when clustering was performed within HLA-allele-positive subsets. Repertoires with fewer than 30,000 or more than 120,000 public chains, plus five repertoires with anomalous nucleotide sharing, were excluded from co-occurrence clustering. As stored in TCRdb, this immuneACCESS dataset retains in-frame rearrangements with V and J assigned. A fraction of the clones does not appear; measured against another copy, unresolved V genes explain less than half of the discrepancy, and the remainder lacks a known reason. V and J calls and clone size are given by that table; D and trimming were obtained from the DNA. The sample table shows 130,000 to 150,000 clones, and roughly 73% are seen once. The ten largest clones represent over 13% of the sample.

The cohort comprised 670 or so healthy bone marrow donors. At the time of sampling, all cohort members were nominally healthy, though unrecorded immune exposures were likely present. Of the roughly 630 cohort members, about 290 had a positive CMV serostatus and 350 to 450 had a negative one, while no CMV serostatus was recorded for the donor. Each donor provided a peripheral blood sample, and peripheral blood mononuclear cells were used for TCR beta sequencing. Genomic DNA extraction from the blood cell samples was performed with the Qiagen DNeasy Blood Extraction Kit. According to the germline V gene, CDR1 reads LGHNA and CDR2 reads YNFKEQ. V lost 1 base and J lost 3 bases, and the count of bases not matched to a germline gene is 13. From the cysteine through the phenylalanine, the CDR3 covers 18 amino acids. The entry retains the CDR3 DNA only, 54 bases that are in frame from base 1. As for this clone: The antigen it binds to is not known. No base-level quality is on record; no much larger clone is a single base apart.

The sequencing input was PBMCs. The V and J genes are TRBV4-2 and TRBJ2-3, and 7 junctional nucleotides match TRBD2. This sequence originates from a human donor in good health. The base sequence is TGTGCCAGCAGCCAAGGGGGACTCGTGCCTAGCGGAACAGATACGCAGTATTTT. Its coded protein is CASSQGGLVPSGTDTQYF.